These 25 T cell receptor beta chains came from one sample sequenced in a study of shared clonotypes between healthy human individuals (dated by TCRdb to about 2020). Libraries were made using the immunoSEQ multiplex PCR assay. TCRdb stores this immuneACCESS table with in-frame sequences only. Part of the clones is absent; in the studies checked, under half of the shortfall reflects unresolved V genes, and no reason is known for the rest. A total of under 2.5 million clones appear in this sample, around 92% of them only once. The biggest ten clones account for around 0.38% of the sample. Specimen: naive CD4+ T cells from PBMCs. The intended sense of this specimen's cell subset or site label: CD45RA+ positively selected. Receptor source: a man between 18 and 29 years old in good health. Some clones in this sample may be carry-over from other donors' samples.

A remark on this clone: Other DNA sequences in this sample translate to the same CDR3. This chain links TRBV28 with TRBJ1-4; unclear D gene. Germline V CDR1 and CDR2: MDHEN, SYDVKM. The CDR3 sequence is 14 residues long. The V end lost 6 bases, the J end lost 8 bases, and 16 bases lay between the germline ends. The CDR3 loop reads CASRPTGIGEKLFF. As DNA, the CDR3 is TGTGCCAGCAGACCGACGGGAATCGGGGAAAAACTGTTTTTT.

The gene calls are TRBV6-1 and TRBJ1-2; 11 bases match TRBD1. Germline CDR1 reads MNHNS; CDR2 reads SASEGT. Unmatched junction bases numbered 8, after V lost 4 bases and J lost 4 bases. The CDR3 runs 16 residues. The CDR3 protein is CASSGRTGGGGYGYTF. The CDR3 bases are TGTGCCAGCAGTGGAAGGACAGGGGGCGGGGGCTATGGCTACACCTTC.

V is TRBV5-8 and J is TRBJ2-6, with D maybe TRBD1 (5 bases). From germline, CDR1 is SGHTS and CDR2 YDEGEE. V lost 2 bases and J 2 bases, leaving 8 bases between the germline ends. The length of the CDR3 is 15 residues. The CDR3 reads CASSFSGTGANVLTF. In DNA form, the CDR3 reads TGTGCCAGCAGCTTCTCAGGGACTGGGGCCAACGTCCTGACTTTC.

The chain uses TRBV6-1 and TRBJ1-2; D not certain. The CDR3 has 15 residues. The germline gives CDR1 MNHNS, CDR2 SASEGT. Trimming removed 0 bases from V and 8 bases from J, with 16 bases in between. The DNA for the CDR3 is TGTGCCAGCAGTGAAGCGGGCGGGGTCTCCGGCGGCTACACCTTC. Protein product: CASSEAGGVSGGYTF.

The J gene is TRBJ1-2, the V gene TRBV14; a possible D gene is TRBD1 (5 bases). Per germline, CDR1 SGHDN and CDR2 FVKESK. V was clipped by 2 bases and J by 0 bases, with 16 bases between them. The CDR3 totals 17 residues. CDR3 nucleotides: TGTGCCAGCAGCCAATGGTTCCGGGGGTTCCCTAACTATGGCTACACCTTC. This codes for CASSQWFRGFPNYGYTF.

This chain connects TRBV29-1 to TRBJ2-7, with D hard to call. V shed 0 bases and J shed 7 bases, with 13 bases lying between them. The CDR3 spans 13 residues. Germline lookup yields CDR1 SQVTM and CDR2 ANQGSEA. The CDR3 here is CSVEDPPRREQYF. The CDR3 nucleotides read TGCAGCGTTGAAGATCCCCCGCGTCGGGAGCAGTACTTC.

Concerning this clone itself: Other DNA variants within this sample encode the same CDR3. This rearrangement joins TRBV5-1 to TRBJ2-1; the D gene is possibly TRBD2 (5 bases). Trimming shortened V by 0 bases and J by 0 bases, and 7 bases separated the two germline ends. There are 15 residues in the CDR3. CDR1 and CDR2 from the germline V gene are SGHRS and YFSETQ. The CDR3 region is CASSLEGSSYNEQFF. CDR3 bases: TGCGCCAGCAGCTTGGAAGGGAGCTCCTACAATGAGCAGTTCTTC.

The chain recombines TRBV19 with TRBJ2-4; perhaps TRBD1 as D (8 bases). V was trimmed by 4 bases and J by 7 bases, leaving 14 bases between them. Germline CDR1 is LNHDA and CDR2 is SQIVND (reference sequence). The CDR3 totals 14 residues. The CDR3 DNA follows: TGTGCCAGTAGTAAAGGACAGGGAGGGAACATTCAGTACTTC. Translated: CASSKGQGGNIQYF. Combining the CDR3 with reference TRBV19 and TRBJ2-4 gives the whole variable domain DGGITQSPKYLFRKEGQNVTLSCEQNLNHDAMYWYRQDPGQGLRLIYYSQIVNDFQKGDIAEGYSVSREKKESFPLTVTSAQKNPTAFYLCASSKGQGGNIQYFGAGTRLSVL.

This rearrangement joins TRBV10-1 to TRBJ2-3; D may be TRBD1 (7 bases). CDR3 size: 14 residues. CDR1 is WNHNN and CDR2 is SYGVQD in the germline V gene (reference sequence). The V end was cut by 8 bases, the J end by 0 bases, with 12 bases between. In DNA form, the CDR3 reads TGCGCCAGCGGGGGGACAGAGAGCACAGATACGCAGTATTTT. Encoded protein: CASGGTESTDTQYF.

The CDR3 loop reads CASSLRWAYEQYF. CDR3 DNA sequence: TGTGCCAGCAGTTTAAGGTGGGCCTACGAGCAGTACTTC. The chain carries TRBV27 and TRBJ2-7; D is unresolved. V was pared by 2 bases and J by 2 bases, with 7 bases between. The CDR3 runs to 13 residues. CDR1 MNHEY and CDR2 SMNVEV come from the germline V gene (reference sequence).

About this clone: The junction departs from germline at one end; a sequencing error may be responsible. The V call is TRBV6-1, the J call TRBJ1-5, with D perhaps matching TRBD1 (5 bases). Germline V lookup: CDR1 MNHNS, CDR2 SASEGT. CDR3 length equals 14 residues. CDR3 loop: CASSVRGPNRPQHF. CDR3 nucleotide sequence: TGTGCCAGCAGTGTGAGGGGCCCAAATCGGCCCCAGCATTTT.

The gene calls are TRBV28 and TRBJ1-3; D unclear. The V gene lost 3 bases and the J gene lost 0 bases, with 6 bases spanning the gap. The CDR3 has 14 amino acids. Germline CDR1 reads MDHEN; CDR2 reads SYDVKM. CDR3 loop: CASSFVSSGNTIYF. The CDR3 DNA reads TGTGCCAGCAGTTTCGTTAGCTCTGGAAACACCATATATTTT.

The CDR3: CASSAGHPSTDTQYF. Written as DNA, the CDR3 is TGTGCCAGCAGCGCCGGACACCCTAGCACAGATACGCAGTATTTT. The V and J genes are TRBV9 and TRBJ2-3, with D perhaps matching TRBD1 (5 bases). The ends were cut back, 3 bases at V and 0 bases at J, with 11 bases in the middle. CDR3 size: 15 residues. The germline gives CDR1 SGDLS, CDR2 YYNGEE.

V is TRBV18 and J is TRBJ1-4; 9 positions agree with TRBD1. Germline V CDR1 and CDR2: KGHSH, LQKENI. There are 15 residues in the CDR3. The junction had 10 bases not matched to a gene; V was cut back by 6 bases and J by 8 bases. The CDR3 here is CASSPLQGAQEKLFF. Here the CDR3 DNA reads TGTGCCAGCTCGCCCTTACAGGGGGCCCAGGAAAAACTGTTTTTT.

V gene TRBV5-1 combines with J gene TRBJ2-5; weak D call: TRBD2 (6 bases). Germline CDR1 reads SGHRS; CDR2 reads YFSETQ. The CDR3 has 14 amino acids. V shed 4 bases and J shed 2 bases, with 12 bases lying between them. For the CDR3, the DNA is TGCGCCAGCAGCGGGAGAGGGAGGCAAGAGACCCAGTACTTC. Translating it yields CASSGRGRQETQYF.

The gene calls are TRBV5-1 and TRBJ2-3; D remains unclear. Germline CDR1 SGHRS, CDR2 YFSETQ. This CDR3 comprises 16 residues. Deletions cut 0 bases from V and 0 bases from J, with 11 bases between. The CDR3 bases are TGCGCCAGCAGCTTGGCCCAAGGGTTAAGCACAGATACGCAGTATTTT. Residues: CASSLAQGLSTDTQYF.

This chain uses TRBV10-1 with TRBJ2-3, with 10 bases matching TRBD2. This CDR3 has 15 amino acids. Germline trimming cut 4 bases from V and 4 bases from J; bases unmatched to any gene: 5. Germline values: CDR1 WNHNN, CDR2 SYGVQD (reference sequence). The CDR3 sequence: CASSAVAGGADTQYF. In DNA, the CDR3 is TGCGCCAGCAGTGCGGTAGCGGGAGGTGCAGATACGCAGTATTTT.

This rearrangement joins TRBV11-3 to TRBJ2-1, with TRBD1 as a possible D gene (5 bases). V shed 1 base and J shed 5 bases, with 6 bases lying between them. Germline V gene sequence: CDR1 SGHNT, CDR2 YENEEA. The CDR3 totals 13 residues. DNA for the CDR3: TGTGCCAGCAGCTTAGGCAGGGACAATGAGCAGTTCTTC. This sequence encodes CASSLGRDNEQFF.

In its sample, this clone was seen once. This chain connects TRBV28 to TRBJ2-1; D might be TRBD2 (6 bases). This CDR3 is 16 amino acids long. The V end was cut by 7 bases, the J end by 4 bases, with 20 bases between. Looked up from germline, CDR1 is MDHEN and CDR2 is SYDVKM. The CDR3 DNA follows: TGTGCCAGCACCCGGGGTGTGATCGGGACTTACAATGAGCAGTTCTTC. Translated, it gives CASTRGVIGTYNEQFF.

This clone was recorded once. The gene calls are TRBV7-8 and TRBJ1-1; maybe TRBD1 (5 bases). CDR1 is SGHVS, CDR2 FQNEAQ, per germline. V was cut by 0 bases and J by 0 bases, with 11 bases left in between. The length of the CDR3 is 16 residues. CDR3 sequence: CASSLARGRLNTEAFF. CDR3 sequence (DNA): TGTGCCAGCAGCTTAGCGAGGGGACGGCTGAACACTGAAGCTTTCTTT.

This clone has just a few counts. The rearrangement links TRBV18 to TRBJ2-7; 8 bases map to TRBD1. J gave up 5 bases and V 2 bases, and 5 bases lay outside the gene matches. Germline loops: CDR1 KGHSH, CDR2 LQKENI. This CDR3 has 14 residues. CDR3 in DNA: TGTGCCAGCTCACCAACAGGACAGGGTAACGAGCAGTACTTC. Protein product: CASSPTGQGNEQYF.

This clone came up once. The chain uses TRBV7-9 and TRBJ2-1; D gene ambiguous. CDR1 is SEHNR, CDR2 FQNEAQ, per germline (reference sequence). There are 13 residues in the CDR3. Trimming took off 5 bases at V and 4 bases at J, with 9 bases between the two ends. The CDR3 coding sequence is TGTGCCAGCAGCACGCCAACATACAATGAGCAGTTCTTC. Its translation: CASSTPTYNEQFF. The full variable domain, completed using reference TRBV7-9 and TRBJ2-1, is DTGVSQNPRHKITKRGQNVTFRCDPISEHNRLYWYRQTLGQGPEFLTYFQNEAQLEKSRLLSDRFSAERPKGSFSTLEIQRTEQGDSAMYLCASSTPTYNEQFFGPGTRLTVL.

This chain joins TRBV5-5 and TRBJ1-3; 8 bases are shared with TRBD1. Germline trimming cut 0 bases from V and 5 bases from J; bases unmatched to any gene: 4. The CDR3 runs 15 residues. Per the germline V gene, CDR1 is SGHKS and CDR2 is YYEKEE (reference sequence). The CDR3 spells CASSLETGARNTIYF. The CDR3 DNA follows: TGTGCCAGCAGCTTGGAGACAGGGGCGCGAAACACCATATATTTT.

This clone appeared once. The chain combines TRBV19 with TRBJ1-1, with a tentative D call TRBD1 (6 bases). Germline-derived CDR1 and CDR2 are LNHDA and SQIVND (reference sequence). The CDR3 runs to 15 residues. V shed 6 bases and J shed 1 base, with 15 bases lying between them. CDR3 loop: CASRATGTKNTEAFF. In DNA form, the CDR3 reads TGTGCCAGTAGAGCAACCGGGACAAAGAACACTGAAGCTTTCTTT.

This chain joins TRBV7-2 and TRBJ1-2, with TRBD1 matching 9 bases. Germline-derived CDR1 and CDR2 are SGHTA and FQGNSA. This CDR3 comprises 14 residues. V shed 5 bases, J shed 3 bases, and the junction held 4 bases outside the gene matches. The CDR3 loop is CASSPDRGYYGYTF. CDR3 in DNA: TGTGCCAGCAGCCCAGACAGGGGGTACTATGGCTACACCTTC.